The 4 T cell receptor beta chains presented below share a single source sample, sequenced in a study of T cells in Graves' hyperthyroidism and ophthalmopathy. The CDR3 regions of TCR beta were amplified from RNA transcripts. Initially, a first-round RT-PCR of the TCR CDR3 employed the HTBI primer set. MiXCR, run by TCRdb on the multiplex PCR reads, gives a single entry per CDR3 protein. The data show over 700,000 distinct CDR3 sequences, about a third seen once. The specimen was blood. These receptors were obtained from a woman in her 40s with Graves' hyperthyroidism.

The chain employs TRBV25-1 and TRBJ2-2; D is possibly TRBD1 or TRBD2 (6 bases each). Germline assignment: CDR1 MGHDK and CDR2 SYGVNS. V was pared by 6 bases and J by 1 base, with 18 bases between. The CDR3 covers 17 residues. The CDR3 here is CASSQDIGGKNTGELFF. In DNA form, the CDR3 reads TGTGCCAGCAGCCAAGACATAGGGGGGAAGAACACCGGGGAGCTGTTTTTT.

J is TRBJ1-1 and V is TRBV9, with D perhaps TRBD1 (5 bases). The CDR3 extends over 14 amino acids. Germline CDR1 is SGDLS and CDR2 is YYNGEE. V was cut by 7 bases and J by 4 bases, with 17 bases left in between. CDR3 bases: TGTGCCAGCTCACAGCAGGGAAGTCGCACTGAAGCTTTCTTT. Residues: CASSQQGSRTEAFF. Together with reference TRBV9 and TRBJ1-1, the CDR3 gives the full variable domain: DSGVTQTPKHLITATGQRVTLRCSPRSGDLSVYWYQQSLDQGLQFLIQYYNGEERAKGNILERFSAQQFPDLHSELNLSSLELGDSALYFCASSQQGSRTEAFFGQGTRLTVV.

Concerning this clonotype: Likely a read error: the CDR3 ends without its conserved phenylalanine or tryptophan. The gene calls are TRBV24-1 and TRBJ1-1; 10 bases line up with TRBD1. The V and J ends lost 4 bases and 10 bases, in that order; junction bases with no gene match: 5. The CDR3 is made up of 13 amino acids. Germline V CDR1 and CDR2: KGHDR, SFDVKD. CDR3 bases: TGTGCCACCAGTGACCCCCGGGACAGGGGAGCTTTCTCT. It specifies CATSDPRDRGAFS.

V is TRBV7-2 and J is TRBJ1-5; perhaps TRBD1 as D (6 bases). The CDR3 is made up of 17 amino acids. Trimming removed 5 bases at V and 9 bases at J, with 26 bases between. Germline assignment: CDR1 SGHTA and CDR2 FQGNSA. CDR3 sequence: CASSQEWGRGGLRPQHF. The CDR3 DNA reads TGTGCCAGCAGCCAAGAGTGGGGCAGGGGTGGTTTACGGCCCCAGCATTTT.